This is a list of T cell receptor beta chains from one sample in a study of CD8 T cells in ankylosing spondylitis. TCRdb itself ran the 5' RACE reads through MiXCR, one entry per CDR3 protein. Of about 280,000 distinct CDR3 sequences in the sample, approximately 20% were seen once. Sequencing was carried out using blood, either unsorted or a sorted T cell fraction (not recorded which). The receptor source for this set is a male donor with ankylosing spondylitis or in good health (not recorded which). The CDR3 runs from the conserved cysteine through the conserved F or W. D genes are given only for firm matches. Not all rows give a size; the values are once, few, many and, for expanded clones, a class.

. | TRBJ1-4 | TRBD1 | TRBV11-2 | TGTGCCAGCAACCAGGGGGGATATGAAAAACTGTTTTTT | CASNQGGYEKLFF
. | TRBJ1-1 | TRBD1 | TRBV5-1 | TGCGCCAGCAGTAGGGACAGGATACGGAACACTGAAGCTTTCTTT | CASSRDRIRNTEAFF
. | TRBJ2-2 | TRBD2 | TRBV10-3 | TGTGCCTCGAGGTCCGGGACTAATACCGGGGAGCTGTTTTTT | CASRSGTNTGELFF
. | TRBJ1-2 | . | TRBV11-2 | TGTGCCAGCAGCTTAGATGGAACGGGGGGCTACACCTTC | CASSLDGTGGYTF
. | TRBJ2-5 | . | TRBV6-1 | TGTGCCAGCAGTGCGGCGCTCGAGAGGGAGACCCAGTACTTC | CASSAALERETQYF
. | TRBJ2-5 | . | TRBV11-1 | TGTGCCAGCAGCTCCGGGGCAGGGGAAGAGACCCAGTACTTC | CASSSGAGEETQYF
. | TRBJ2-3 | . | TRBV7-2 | TGTGCCAGCAGCTGGGCAAAAAGTAACACAGATACGCAGTATTTT | CASSWAKSNTDTQYF
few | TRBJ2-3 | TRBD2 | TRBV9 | TGTGCCAGCAGCGTCGAGGGAGGGTTGGATACGCAGTATTTT | CASSVEGGLDTQYF
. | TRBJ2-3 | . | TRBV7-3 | TGTGCCAGCAGCTCCTCTATCACAGATACGCAGTATTTT | CASSSSITDTQYF
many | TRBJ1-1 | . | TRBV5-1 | TGCGCCAGCAGCGATAACAGGGCCGAAGCTTTCTTT | CASSDNRAEAFF
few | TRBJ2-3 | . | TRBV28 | TGTGCCAGCAACCCGGGGGTCGAAGATACGCAGTATTTT | CASNPGVEDTQYF
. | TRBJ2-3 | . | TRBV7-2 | TGTGCCAGCAGCTTTTTTCCCCCAGATACGCGGTATTTT | CASSFFPPDTRYF
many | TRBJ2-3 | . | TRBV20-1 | TGCAGTGCTAGAGAATGGGGCGGGGACACAGATACGCAGTATTTT | CSAREWGGDTDTQYF
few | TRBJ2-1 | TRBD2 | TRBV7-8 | TGTGCCAGCAGTTCTAGCGGGAGGCTCCAATCCTACAATGAGCAGTTCTTC | CASSSSGRLQSYNEQFF
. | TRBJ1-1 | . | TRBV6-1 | TGTGCCAGCAGCCCAGGGTCGGGGTACGTCACTGAAGCTTTCTTT | CASSPGSGYVTEAFF
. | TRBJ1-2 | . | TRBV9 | TGTGCCAGCAGCCGTGGGGGGGCAGTTGGCTACACCTTC | CASSRGGAVGYTF
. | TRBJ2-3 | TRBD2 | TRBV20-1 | TGCAGTGCTAGTTCCCTAGCGGGAGGGCCACAAGATAAGCAGTATTTT | CSASSLAGGPQDKQYF
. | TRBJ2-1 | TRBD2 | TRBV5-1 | TGCGCCAGCAGGAAGACTAGCGGGAGTTCCAATGAGCAGTTCTTC | CASRKTSGSSNEQFF
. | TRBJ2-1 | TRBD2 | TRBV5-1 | TGCGCCAGCAGCTCAAACTCGCTAGCGGGGACCAATGAGCAGTTCTTC | CASSSNSLAGTNEQFF
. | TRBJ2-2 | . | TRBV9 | TGTGCCAGCAGCGTAGTTAACGGGGAGCTGTTTTTT | CASSVVNGELFF
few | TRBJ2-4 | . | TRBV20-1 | TGCAGTGCTAGATCTCAGGACTACGGGGACATTCAGTACTTC | CSARSQDYGDIQYF
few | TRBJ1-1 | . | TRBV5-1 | TGCGCCAGCAGCCCGGTGGGTGGCGGAGCTGAAGCTTTCTTT | CASSPVGGGAEAFF
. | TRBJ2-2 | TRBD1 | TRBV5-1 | TGCGCCAGCAGCTCCGGGACAGGGTACACCGGGGCGCTGTTTTTT | CASSSGTGYTGALFF
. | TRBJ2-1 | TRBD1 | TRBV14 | TGTGCCAGCAGACGACAGGGGGTCAATGAGCAGTTCTTC | CASRRQGVNEQFF
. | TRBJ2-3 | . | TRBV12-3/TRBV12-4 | TGTGCCAGCAGTTTAGAAGGGATTAGCACAGATACGCAGTATTTT | CASSLEGISTDTQYF
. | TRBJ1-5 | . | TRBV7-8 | TGTGCCAGCAGCTTAATTGAGAATCAGCCCCAGCATTTT | CASSLIENQPQHF
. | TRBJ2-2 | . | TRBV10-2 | TGCGCCAGCCAGGAAACCCCATCGCTCTTCCCCCTGTTTTTT | CASQETPSLFPLFF
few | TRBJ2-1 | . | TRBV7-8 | TGTGCCAGCAGCCCCATAATGGCCTACAATGAGCAGTTCTTC | CASSPIMAYNEQFF
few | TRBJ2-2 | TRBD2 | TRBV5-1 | TGCGCCAGCAGCTTGACTAGCGGGATGGGCGGGGAGCTGTTTTTT | CASSLTSGMGGELFF
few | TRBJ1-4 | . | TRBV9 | TGTGCCAGCAGCCTGACCGGAGGGATTAATGAAAAACTGTTTTTT | CASSLTGGINEKLFF
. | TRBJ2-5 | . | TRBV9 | TGTGCCAGCAGCGTTTCGGGCGGGGTGACTCAAGAGACCCAGTACTTC | CASSVSGGVTQETQYF